This T cell receptor (beta chain) was captured in a study of blood T cell repertoires in COVID-19. The wider study: PBMCs, B-cell-depleted T cells, or T cells provided the cDNA or gDNA that made up the material.

Assay: immunoSEQ multiplex PCR; the TCRdb copy retains only in-frame clones and omits some. The table has under 200,000 clones, roughly nine tenths seen once. This CDR3 region has 15 residues. The TCR sequence derives from a man between 70 and 80 years old with acute or convalescent COVID-19. J is TRBJ1-2 and V is TRBV21-1. TRBV21-1 is flagged as a pseudogene. What was sequenced was peripheral blood. The CDR3 DNA sequence: TGTGCCAGCACCAGCAAAGGTCCGGGATCCTATGGCTACACCTTC. This encodes CASTSKGPGSYGYTF.